Each of the 22 T cell receptor beta chains below was sequenced from the same sample in a study of vaccination and CD4 T cells after COVID-19. Sequencing of DNA taken from cultured CD4+ T cells relied on the Oncomine TCR Beta short-read assay. TCRdb itself ran the PCR reads through MiXCR, one entry per CDR3 protein. The data show some 20,000 distinct CDR3 sequences, with approximately 60% seen just once and 3% to 4% held by the top ten. No antigen has been identified for these receptors. Treatment defined: roughly 10-day PBMC culture with coronavirus spike peptide pools or control peptides (ViraFEST assay). The specimen was CD4+ T cells from blood, cultured in vitro. The receptors stem from a human donor who had recovered from COVID-19.

The chain combines TRBV5-4 with TRBJ1-1; 9 bases are a match to TRBD1. Germline loops: CDR1 SGHNT, CDR2 YYREEE (reference sequence). There are 15 residues in the CDR3. DNA of the CDR3: TGTGCTTCAAAGAGACAGGGGGTTCTGAACACTGAAGCTTTCTTT. It translates to CASKRQGVLNTEAFF.

The genes are TRBV7-8 and TRBJ2-7; 8 bases are a match to TRBD1. CDR1 SGHVS and CDR2 FQNEAQ come from the germline V gene. V was pared by 1 base and J by 6 bases, with 11 bases of the junction left unmatched. This CDR3 contains 16 residues. CDR3 region: CASSLGAGTGLFEQYF. The CDR3 DNA reads TGTGCCAGCAGCTTAGGGGCCGGGACAGGTCTCTTCGAGCAGTACTTC.

As concerns this clonotype: At one of its ends the junction is not consistent with the germline gene, which may arise from a read error. The genes are TRBV6-1 and TRBJ1-2, with a tentative D call TRBD1 (5 bases). The CDR3 totals 14 residues. Germline V gene data show CDR1 as MNHNS and CDR2 as SASEGT. CDR3 loop: CTSSTGGGRYGYTF. The CDR3 nucleotides read TGTACCAGCAGTACCGGGGGGGGGAGGTATGGCTACACCTTC.

CDR3 nucleotide sequence: TGTGCCAGCAGCTTAGAGACAGGGTTTGGGACCGGGGAGCTGTTTTTT. Protein product: CASSLETGFGTGELFF. V usage is TRBV7-2 and J usage is TRBJ2-2; 7 bases align to TRBD1. Germline CDR1 reads SGHTA; CDR2 reads FQGNSA. The V gene end was trimmed by 1 base and the J gene end by 5 bases; junction bases not matched to a gene: 7. There are 16 residues in the CDR3.

The rearrangement uses TRBV7-3 and TRBJ2-3, with D possibly TRBD1 on 5 matching bases. The CDR3 runs to 14 residues. CDR1 and CDR2 from the germline V gene are SGHTA and FQGTGA. With 5 bases removed from V and 10 bases from J, the gap between germline ends came to 19 bases. The CDR3 bases are TGTGCCAGCAGCCCAGCGTCGGGCTGGGGCTCGCAGTATTTT. Translated, it gives CASSPASGWGSQYF.

V and J are TRBV30 and TRBJ1-1; D call uncertain. This CDR3 region has 14 residues. With 5 bases removed from V and 0 bases from J, the gap between germline ends came to 13 bases. The germline CDR1 and CDR2 sequences are GTSNPN and SVGIG (reference sequence). The CDR3 bases are TGTGCCTGGGGGTCGGGAAGGCTGAACACTGAAGCTTTCTTT. This translates into CAWGSGRLNTEAFF.

The count of this clonotype is one. Here the CDR3 DNA reads TGTGCCAGCGGGAGGACTAGCGGGGGGGCCCAAGAGACCCAGTACTTC. This codes for CASGRTSGGAQETQYF. The rearrangement links TRBV2 to TRBJ2-5, with 15 bases identical to TRBD2. V lost 8 bases and J lost 1; bases outside the gene matches: 5. Germline lookup yields CDR1 SNHLY and CDR2 FYNNEI. The CDR3 is 16 amino acids.

The chain joins TRBV5-1 to TRBJ1-3, with TRBD1 matching over 7 bases. Unmatched junction bases numbered 4, after V lost 0 bases and J lost 4 bases. Germline CDR1 and CDR2: SGHRS and YFSETQ. The CDR3 is 15 amino acids. CDR3 sequence: CASSLATGRGNTIYF. The CDR3 DNA follows: TGCGCCAGCAGCTTGGCGACAGGGAGAGGAAACACCATATATTTT.

The chain is built from TRBV11-1 and TRBJ2-7, with D maybe TRBD2 (7 bases). With 4 bases removed from V and 6 bases from J, the gap between germline ends came to 19 bases. This CDR3 is 15 amino acids long. CDR1 and CDR2 (germline): SGHAT, FQDESV (reference sequence). As DNA, the CDR3 is TGTGCCAGCAGCTCCCTAACAGGGAGGGGTCCCGAGCAGTACTTC. Residues: CASSSLTGRGPEQYF.

This clonotype has more than one count but fewer than ten. The V gene is TRBV11-2, the J gene TRBJ1-5; D gene uncertain. This CDR3 comprises 14 residues. Trimming took 0 bases from V and 9 from J, leaving 12 bases between them. Germline V gene lookup returns CDR1 SGHAT and CDR2 FQNNGV. The CDR3 DNA reads TGTGCCAGCAGCTTAGATCGGGGTGGCGCGCCCCAGCATTTT. Its translation: CASSLDRGGAPQHF.

CDR3 nucleotides: TGTGCCAGCAGTTCTACCCGCCCCAGGGGAGGAGGGGGCTACACCTTC. Its protein product is CASSSTRPRGGGGYTF. The chain employs TRBV27 and TRBJ1-2; a possible D gene is TRBD1 (6 bases). V dropped 4 bases and J dropped 8 bases, with 23 bases sitting between them. Germline CDR1 and CDR2: MNHEY and SMNVEV (reference sequence). The CDR3 extends over 16 amino acids.

CDR3 loop: CASSSSGDRAEAFF. CDR3 nucleotide sequence: TGTGCCAGCAGCTCATCAGGGGATCGGGCTGAAGCTTTCTTT. The genes are TRBV7-3 and TRBJ1-1, with TRBD1 as a possible D gene (6 bases). The CDR3 covers 14 residues. Trimming stripped 4 bases from V and 6 bases from J, with 15 bases between. Looked up from germline, CDR1 is SGHTA and CDR2 is FQGTGA.

The V gene is TRBV7-9, the J gene TRBJ1-6; tentatively, D is TRBD1 (5 bases). From germline, CDR1 is SEHNR and CDR2 FQNEAQ (reference sequence). The CDR3 is 15 amino acids. V lost 2 bases and J lost 4, with 9 bases in between. The CDR3 spells CASSLWEGYNSPLHF. The CDR3 DNA reads as TGTGCCAGCAGCTTATGGGAGGGGTATAATTCACCCCTCCACTTT.

The sample holds a few counts of this clonotype. The chain combines TRBV6-5 with TRBJ1-2, with D unclear. The V gene's germline CDR1 is MNHEY and CDR2 SVGAGI. The V gene lost 2 bases and the J gene lost 9 bases, with 13 bases spanning the gap. The CDR3 is 13 amino acids. The CDR3 coding sequence is TGTGCCAGCAGTTACGGCGATAAGGCGAGCTACACCTTC. This codes for CASSYGDKASYTF.

This clonotype appeared once. The genes are TRBV6-5 and TRBJ1-5, with a weak D call TRBD1 (6 bases). V was cut by 0 bases and J by 5 bases, with 8 bases left in between. The V gene's germline CDR1 is MNHEY and CDR2 SVGAGI. CDR3 length: 14 residues. The CDR3 reads CASSYSRGDQPQHF. The CDR3 DNA is TGTGCCAGCAGTTACTCTAGGGGGGATCAGCCCCAGCATTTT.

This chain connects TRBV10-1 to TRBJ1-2; 7 nucleotides align to TRBD1. With V trimmed by 4 bases and J by 0 bases, 14 bases remained unmatched. The germline V gene encodes CDR1 WNHNN and CDR2 SYGVQD (reference sequence). CDR3 size: 18 residues. CDR3 in amino acids: CASSARGRGTEANYGYTF. CDR3 nucleotides: TGCGCCAGCAGTGCAAGGGGCCGAGGGACAGAAGCTAACTATGGCTACACCTTC.

This chain uses TRBV7-2 with TRBJ2-4; the D gene is possibly TRBD2 (6 bases). Trimming removed 0 bases at V and 3 bases at J, with 12 bases between. This CDR3 region has 16 residues. Looked up from germline, CDR1 is SGHTA and CDR2 is FQGNSA. CDR3 bases: TGTGCCAGCAGCTTAGCTGGGACTCGGGGCAAAAACATTCAGTACTTC. Translating gives CASSLAGTRGKNIQYF.

The gene calls are TRBV20-1 and TRBJ1-3; tentative D call: TRBD1 (5 bases). There are 16 residues in the CDR3. The germline CDR1 and CDR2 sequences are DFQATT and SNEGSKA (reference sequence). The ends were cut back, 0 bases at V and 7 bases at J, with 19 bases in the middle. This CDR3 reads CSARDRRRGPANTIYF. The CDR3, as DNA: TGCAGTGCTAGAGATAGGCGGAGGGGCCCGGCGAACACCATATATTTT.

This chain joins TRBV28 and TRBJ1-6, with a possible D match to TRBD1 (6 bases). Germline CDR1 is MDHEN and CDR2 is SYDVKM. This CDR3 spans 14 amino acids. Trimming pared 1 base from V and 9 bases from J, leaving 10 bases between. CDR3 in amino acids: CASSLSRGSSPLHF. CDR3 sequence (DNA): TGTGCCAGCAGTTTATCTAGGGGGAGTTCACCCCTCCACTTT. Complete variable domain (other parts from reference TRBV28 and TRBJ1-6): DVKVTQSSRYLVKRTGEKVFLECVQDMDHENMFWYRQDPGLGLRLIYFSYDVKMKEKGDIPEGYSVSREKKERFSLILESASTNQTSMYLCASSLSRGSSPLHFGNGTRLTVT.

This chain links TRBV5-4 with TRBJ2-3; 7 nucleotides match TRBD2. J lost 5 bases, V lost 3 bases, and 6 bases had no gene match. From germline, CDR1 is SGHNT and CDR2 YYREEE (reference sequence). CDR3 length equals 14 residues. This chain's CDR3 is CASSSAGAEDTQYF. For the CDR3, the DNA is TGTGCCAGCAGCTCGGCGGGAGCTGAAGATACGCAGTATTTT.

The J gene is TRBJ2-1, the V gene TRBV2, with 10 bases identical to TRBD2. This CDR3 is built from 15 residues. CDR1 SNHLY and CDR2 FYNNEI come from the germline V gene. Trimming removed 5 bases from V and 3 bases from J; junction bases left unmatched: 4. Here the CDR3 reads CASSKTSGFYNEQFF. The CDR3 bases are TGTGCCAGCAGTAAGACTAGCGGGTTCTACAATGAGCAGTTCTTC.

The chain employs TRBV5-8 and TRBJ2-5, with TRBD2 as a possible D gene (7 bases). V dropped 3 bases and J dropped 5 bases, with 20 bases sitting between them. This CDR3 region has 16 residues. Germline CDR1 SGHTS, CDR2 YDEGEE. Here the CDR3 DNA reads TGTGCCAGCAGCTCCCCAAGGGGGGAGGGCCGGGAGACCCAGTACTTC. It yields the protein CASSSPRGEGRETQYF.